This is a list of T cell receptor beta chains from one sample in a study of cytomegalovirus exposure and HLA in healthy donors. The table came from immunoSEQ multiplex PCR; TCRdb's copy has only in-frame clones and leaves some out. This sample has about 150,000 clones; roughly 83% occur once, and the top ten carry less than 10%. Sequencing input: PBMCs. The receptors stem from a man between 25 and 39 years old in good health and CMV-seropositive. Each CDR3 is given with its conserved first and last residue. The order of the fields is clone size, J gene, V gene, D gene, CDR3 DNA, CDR3 protein. D genes are given only for firm matches. The size field is filled for only some rows; it gives once, few, many or a size class.

>NA|TRBJ2-7|TRBV2|NA
TGTGCCAGCAGGGGGAGGGGGGGAAACTACGAGCAGTACTTC
CASRGRGGNYEQYF
>NA|TRBJ2-1|TRBV18|TRBD2
TGTGCCAGCTCACCGCGAGCGGGAGGGCGGTTCTACAATGAGCAGTTCTTC
CASSPRAGGRFYNEQFF
>NA|TRBJ2-7|TRBV30|NA
TGTGCCTGGAGCGGGTCTAACGAGCAGTACTTC
CAWSGSNEQYF
>NA|TRBJ2-6|TRBV12-5|TRBD1
TGTGCTAGTGGTCATCGGGACAGGGGAAACGTCCTGACTTTC
CASGHRDRGNVLTF
>NA|TRBJ1-2|TRBV29-1|NA
TGCAGCGTGGTAGCTGAGATCTATGGCTACACCTTC
CSVVAEIYGYTF
>NA|TRBJ2-7|TRBV7-9|NA
TGTGCCAGCAGCAACCGCGGACAGCAAGACGAGCAGTACTTC
CASSNRGQQDEQYF
>NA|TRBJ2-2|TRBV19|TRBD1
TGTGCCAGTAGTACCCGGACAGGCGAGAACACCGGGGAGCTGTTTTTT
CASSTRTGENTGELFF
>NA|TRBJ2-7|TRBV7-9|NA
TGTGCCAGCAGCTTAGAGTTGACAGGCAGCTCCTACGAGCAGTACTTC
CASSLELTGSSYEQYF
>NA|TRBJ2-7|TRBV4-1|TRBD1
TGCGCCAGCAGCCAAGTCCCCGGGACAGGACTCTACGAGCAGTACTTC
CASSQVPGTGLYEQYF
>NA|TRBJ2-5|TRBV4-3|TRBD2
TGCGCCAGCAGCCAAGACCTAGCGGGGAGCCGAAAAGAGACCCAGTACTTC
CASSQDLAGSRKETQYF
>NA|TRBJ1-3|TRBV7-9|NA
TGTGCCAGCAGGGGAACAGGGACTGGAAACACCATATATTTT
CASRGTGTGNTIYF
>NA|TRBJ2-3|TRBV11-1|NA
TGTGCCAGCAGCTCCTCCAGCACAGATACGCAGTATTTT
CASSSSSTDTQYF
>NA|TRBJ2-3|TRBV6-4|NA
TGTGCCAGCAGTGTGGGGGGGCTCGATACGCAGTATTTT
CASSVGGLDTQYF
>NA|TRBJ1-6|TRBV6-6|NA
TGTGCCAGCTTGTATGACATAAGCAATTCACCCCTCCACTTT
CASLYDISNSPLHF
>few|TRBJ1-5|TRBV21-1|NA
TGTGCCAGCAGCAACACAGTAGGCAATCAGCCCCAGCATTTT
CASSNTVGNQPQHF
>few|TRBJ1-4|TRBV30|NA
TGTGCCTGGAGTGTAATGGGGGCTGGTAATGAAAAACTGTTTTTT
CAWSVMGAGNEKLFF
>NA|TRBJ2-7|TRBV7-6|NA
TGTGCCAGCAGCTTAGACCAATACGAGCAGTACTTC
CASSLDQYEQYF
>NA|TRBJ1-2|TRBV15|NA
TGTGCCACCAGCCCGGACATTAATTATGGCTACACCTTC
CATSPDINYGYTF
>NA|TRBJ2-7|TRBV19|TRBD2
TGTGCCAGTAGTATTACACTAGCGGGAGCCTACGAGCAGTACTTC
CASSITLAGAYEQYF
>NA|TRBJ1-4|TRBV5-4|NA
TGTGCCAGCAGCCTCGACAGTGAAAAACTGTTTTTT
CASSLDSEKLFF
>NA|TRBJ1-1|TRBV5-1|TRBD1
TGCGCCAGCAGTTGGGGACAGGAGAAATCGAACACTGAAGCTTTCTTT
CASSWGQEKSNTEAFF
>few|TRBJ1-5|TRBV18|NA
TGTGCCAGCTCAATGGGGTCAGGGGGCAATCAGCCCCAGCATTTT
CASSMGSGGNQPQHF
>NA|TRBJ2-7|TRBV11-2|NA
TGTGCCAGCAGCTACACCACAATGGAGCAGTACTTC
CASSYTTMEQYF
>NA|TRBJ1-3|TRBV20-1|NA
TGCAGTGCACACTCTGGAAACACCATATATTTT
CSAHSGNTIYF
>NA|TRBJ1-1|TRBV14|NA
TGTGCCAGCAGCCAGGCGGTGAACACTGAAGCTTTCTTT
CASSQAVNTEAFF
>NA|TRBJ2-1|TRBV7-9|NA
TGTGCCAGCAGTGCTCTAGCCCCTCCCTACAATGAGCAGTTCTTC
CASSALAPPYNEQFF
>NA|TRBJ1-1|TRBV29-1|NA
TGCAGCGTTATGGGAGGGTATGCTTTCTTT
CSVMGGYAFF
>NA|TRBJ2-1|TRBV6-1|NA
TGTGCCAGCGGCCTAAGACTAGACACCCTCTATGAGCAGTTCTTC
CASGLRLDTLYEQFF
>NA|TRBJ2-3|TRBV10-3|NA
TGTGCCATCAGGAATACGGTCGGCACAGATACGCAGTATTTT
CAIRNTVGTDTQYF
>few|TRBJ2-3|TRBV27|NA
TGTGCCAGCAGCAGGGGCGGTAGCAATACAGATACGCAGTATTTT
CASSRGGSNTDTQYF
>NA|TRBJ2-1|TRBV10-3|NA
TGTGCCATCAGTGAGTCGAAAAGGGGTGAGCAGTTCTTC
CAISESKRGEQFF
>once|TRBJ2-2|TRBV7-8|NA
TGTGCCAGCAGCTTTGGCCAGGGTGCGGCCGGGGAGCTGTTTTTT
CASSFGQGAAGELFF
>NA|TRBJ2-2|TRBV28|NA
TGTGCCAGCAGTCCATGGGGGGGCCAAGACACCGGGGAGCTGTTTTTT
CASSPWGGQDTGELFF
>NA|TRBJ1-2|TRBV4-3|NA
TGCGCCAGCAGCCCGACGCAAGCGAACTATGGCTACACCTTC
CASSPTQANYGYTF
>NA|TRBJ2-7|TRBV4-2|TRBD1
TGTGCCAGCAGCCAACCGGGACAGGAATACGAGCAGTACTTC
CASSQPGQEYEQYF
>NA|TRBJ2-3|TRBV6-5|TRBD2
TGTGCCAGCAGTTACTCGGGGGCGGGAGGGCAAGATACGCAGTATTTT
CASSYSGAGGQDTQYF
>NA|TRBJ2-7|TRBV27|TRBD2
TGTGCCAGCAGTTTGAGGGGCAAGGACGGACTAGCGGGATCCATCGGCGGCTACGAGCAGTACTTC
CASSLRGKDGLAGSIGGYEQYF
>once|TRBJ2-1|TRBV30|TRBD2
TGTGCCTGGAGTGCCCTAGCGGGGGGGCCGGATGAGCAGTTCTTC
CAWSALAGGPDEQFF
>NA|TRBJ2-1|TRBV5-1|TRBD2
TGCGCCAGCAGCGCATCTTGGCATAGCGGGAGTGATGAGCAGTTCTTC
CASSASWHSGSDEQFF
>NA|TRBJ1-5|TRBV5-8|NA
TGTGCCAGCAGCTTGGGACAGGTTAATCAGCCCCAGCATTTT
CASSLGQVNQPQHF
>NA|TRBJ1-2|TRBV19|TRBD1
TGTGCCAGTAGTTTCGACAGGGGAGGAGGCTACACCTTC
CASSFDRGGGYTF
>few|TRBJ1-5|TRBV5-6|NA
TGTGCCAGCAGCTTGGGGACTTTCGGAAATCAGCCCCAGCATTTT
CASSLGTFGNQPQHF
>NA|TRBJ1-1|TRBV6-1|NA
TGTGCCAGCAGTGAGGAGCAGGGGCGCCTGAACACTGAAGCTTTCTTT
CASSEEQGRLNTEAFF
>NA|TRBJ2-1|TRBV7-2|TRBD2
TGTGCCAGCAGTCGGACTAGCGGGGGTTTCAGCTCCTACAATGAGCAGTTCTTC
CASSRTSGGFSSYNEQFF
>NA|TRBJ2-5|TRBV30|TRBD2
TGTGCCTGGAGTAAGGGCGGGAGGGCCGGCGGGACCCAGTACTTC
CAWSKGGRAGGTQYF
>NA|TRBJ2-3|TRBV30|NA
TGTGCCTGCAACAGGGGCACAGATACGCAGTATTTT
CACNRGTDTQYF
>NA|TRBJ1-1|TRBV29-1|TRBD1
TGCAGCGTTGAACAGCCGGGACAGGGTAAAGCTTTCTTT
CSVEQPGQGKAFF
>NA|TRBJ1-6|TRBV6-5|NA
TGTGCCAGCAGACGGAGGGGTCGGAAGGGTTCACCCCTCCACTTT
CASRRRGRKGSPLHF
>NA|TRBJ2-7|TRBV11-1|TRBD1
TGTGCCAGCAGCTTAGACGGGACAGGGCCCCACGAGCAGTACTTC
CASSLDGTGPHEQYF
>NA|TRBJ1-2|TRBV19|NA
TGTGCCAGTAGTATATCCCAACAGGGACACCACTATGGCTACACCTTC
CASSISQQGHHYGYTF
>few|TRBJ2-2|TRBV5-4|NA
TGTGCCAGCAGCTTGGTTAGCAGGAACACCGGGGAGCTGTTTTTT
CASSLVSRNTGELFF
>NA|TRBJ2-6|TRBV5-1|TRBD1
TGCGCCAGCAACTCCGGGACAGGGGCTTCTGGGGCCAACGTCCTGACTTTC
CASNSGTGASGANVLTF
>NA|TRBJ1-2|TRBV7-9|NA
TGTGCCAGCGGACTCCTGAACGATAACTATGGCTACACCTTC
CASGLLNDNYGYTF
>NA|TRBJ2-1|TRBV13|TRBD2
TGTGCCAGCAGCCGACTAGCCCAAGGGGATGAGCAGTTCTTC
CASSRLAQGDEQFF
>NA|TRBJ2-3|TRBV30|TRBD2
TGTGCCTGGAGAGCCGGACTAGTGACAGATACGCAGTATTTT
CAWRAGLVTDTQYF
>NA|TRBJ2-5|TRBV7-2|TRBD2
TGTGCCAGCAGCACCTCAGCCGGGACTAGGGGTCCCCGGGAGACCCAGTACTTC
CASSTSAGTRGPRETQYF
>NA|TRBJ2-2|TRBV7-9|NA
TGTGCCAGCAGCCCCCGACAGAACACCGGGGAGCTGTTTTTT
CASSPRQNTGELFF